This T cell receptor (beta chain) was profiled in a study of T-cell reconstitution after alpha-beta-depleted transplantation in children. Molecular barcoding with unique molecular identifiers was used for the TCRbeta library. TCRdb ran MiXCR on the PCR reads and lists one entry per CDR3 protein. Here the sample spans about 250,000 distinct CDR3 sequences, about 24% being singletons. To note about this clonotype: Its antigen is as yet unknown.

Findings of the study overall: By one year post-transplant, T-cell counts and diversity largely arose from T cells that were newly produced. Reports say that about two months after transplant, the alpha-beta T cells came out of several hundred graft clones that had expanded. At day 60, the high TCRbeta diversity found in some patients originated from recipient T cells and thymic progenitors that had survived.

This clonotype was obtained from a female patient between 2 and 10 years old who had a stem cell transplant for congenital amegakaryocytic thrombocytopenia, so the T cells may come from the graft donor. The sequenced sample was PBMCs, mostly from graft donor cells, obtained 360 days after TCRalphabeta/CD19-depleted stem cell transplant.

CDR3 in amino acids: CATSDSPQKGSNTEAFF. The DNA of the CDR3 is TGTGCCACCAGTGATTCACCGCAGAAGGGGTCGAACACTGAAGCTTTCTTT. The chain combines TRBV24-1 with TRBJ1-1; D is possibly TRBD1 (5 bases). CDR3 length: 17 residues. Germline CDR1 KGHDR, CDR2 SFDVKD. Trimming took off 2 bases at V and 1 base at J, with 16 bases between the two ends.